This is a list of T cell receptor beta chains from one sample in a study of cytomegalovirus exposure and HLA in healthy donors. Sequenced by immunoSEQ multiplex PCR; TCRdb stores in-frame clones only, minus some. The sample consists of about 180,000 clones, under 80% of them appearing once. The sequencing sample was made of PBMCs. These receptors were taken from a human donor in good health. Each CDR3 is given with its conserved first and last residue. A D gene is named only where the DNA matches it firmly. The size entry is marked missing in some rows and otherwise reads once, few, many or a size class.

j_gene | v_gene | abundance | len | d_gene | CDR3aa | CDR3nt
TRBJ1-6 | TRBV7-8 | NA | 17 | TRBD1 | CASRNRGPSSYNSPLHF | TGTGCCAGCAGGAATAGGGGGCCGAGCTCCTATAATTCACCCCTCCACTTT
TRBJ1-2 | TRBV30 | NA | 13 | NA | CAWSGSFNYGYTF | TGTGCCTGGAGCGGGAGCTTTAACTATGGCTACACCTTC
TRBJ2-1 | TRBV19 | few | 15 | NA | CASSIALVGYNEQFF | TGTGCCAGTAGTATTGCCCTAGTTGGCTACAATGAGCAGTTCTTC
TRBJ2-1 | TRBV19 | NA | 15 | TRBD2 | CASSTRGGSYNEQFF | TGTGCCAGTAGTACCCGGGGGGGCTCCTACAATGAGCAGTTCTTC
TRBJ2-3 | TRBV6-5 | NA | 14 | NA | CASSPTDRRGTQYF | TGTGCCAGCAGTCCCACCGACCGGCGGGGTACGCAGTATTTT
TRBJ2-7 | TRBV29-1 | NA | 13 | NA | CSVEEHPGYEQYF | TGCAGCGTTGAAGAGCATCCGGGGTACGAGCAGTACTTC
TRBJ1-5 | TRBV2 | once | 11 | NA | CASRGFWAQHF | TGTGCCAGCCGGGGTTTTTGGGCCCAGCATTTT
TRBJ1-6 | TRBV6-1 | NA | 16 | TRBD1 | CASSVLADRGNSPLHF | TGTGCCAGCAGTGTGCTCGCCGACAGGGGGAATTCACCCCTCCACTTT
TRBJ1-4 | TRBV27 | few | 13 | NA | CASRVLGGEKLFF | TGTGCCAGCAGAGTCCTGGGGGGAGAAAAACTGTTTTTT
TRBJ2-6 | TRBV6-4 | NA | 15 | NA | CASSDSHSGANVLTF | TGTGCCAGCAGTGACTCACACTCTGGGGCCAACGTCCTGACTTTC
TRBJ2-6 | TRBV19 | NA | 16 | NA | CASSMGPGSGANVLTF | TGTGCCAGTAGTATGGGGCCCGGCTCTGGGGCCAACGTCCTGACTTTC
TRBJ1-2 | TRBV9 | NA | 13 | NA | CASSVTGGDGYTF | TGTGCCAGCAGCGTAACGGGGGGCGATGGCTACACCTTC
TRBJ1-1 | TRBV7-3 | few | 14 | NA | CASSFNWGDTEAFF | TGTGCCAGCAGCTTTAATTGGGGGGACACTGAAGCTTTCTTT
TRBJ2-2 | TRBV5-1 | NA | 16 | TRBD2 | CASSRTSGGASGELFF | TGCGCCAGCAGCAGAACTAGCGGGGGGGCCTCCGGGGAGCTGTTTTTT
TRBJ2-5 | TRBV9 | NA | 16 | TRBD2 | CASSVGLAGGLQTQYF | TGTGCCAGCAGCGTAGGTCTGGCGGGGGGGCTGCAGACCCAGTACTTC
TRBJ2-6 | TRBV30 | NA | 15 | NA | CAWSPPVSGANVLTF | TGTGCCTGGAGTCCCCCGGTATCTGGGGCCAACGTCCTGACTTTC
TRBJ2-5 | TRBV5-5 | NA | 13 | NA | CASSQTGWGTQYF | TGTGCCAGCAGCCAAACAGGGTGGGGGACCCAGTACTTC
TRBJ1-2 | TRBV19 | NA | 16 | TRBD1 | CASSIGTGDGNYGYTF | TGTGCCAGTAGTATTGGGACAGGGGATGGTAACTATGGCTACACCTTC
TRBJ1-4 | TRBV4-1 | NA | 17 | NA | CASSQVLGIATNEKLFF | TGCGCCAGCAGCCAAGTTCTTGGCATTGCAACTAATGAAAAACTGTTTTTT
TRBJ1-4 | TRBV7-3 | few | 13 | NA | CASSANANEKLFF | TGTGCCAGCAGCGCGAATGCTAATGAAAAACTGTTTTTT
TRBJ2-7 | TRBV5-1 | NA | 14 | TRBD2 | CASSVRTSGYEQYF | TGCGCCAGCAGCGTGCGGACTAGCGGGTACGAGCAGTACTTC
TRBJ2-5 | TRBV29-1 | NA | 17 | TRBD2 | CSVGGLAGAGRQETQYF | TGCAGCGTTGGAGGACTAGCGGGGGCGGGAAGGCAAGAGACCCAGTACTTC
TRBJ1-5 | TRBV7-3 | NA | 14 | TRBD1 | CASSDRGSNQPQHF | TGTGCCAGCAGCGACAGGGGTAGCAATCAGCCCCAGCATTTT
TRBJ2-7 | TRBV7-2 | NA | 15 | TRBD1 | CASSLETGQHYEQYF | TGTGCCAGCAGCTTAGAGACGGGACAGCACTACGAGCAGTACTTC
TRBJ1-3 | TRBV6-5 | NA | 13 | NA | CASSYGRGDTIYF | TGTGCCAGCAGTTACGGCAGGGGAGACACCATATATTTT
TRBJ2-2 | TRBV7-9 | once | 14 | NA | CASSLTRNTGELFF | TGTGCCAGCAGCCTAACTCGCAACACCGGGGAGCTGTTTTTT
TRBJ2-3 | TRBV27 | NA | 18 | NA | CASSRAGSERAGTDTQYF | TGTGCCAGCAGTCGCGCCGGGTCCGAGAGGGCGGGGACAGATACGCAGTATTTT
TRBJ1-3 | TRBV6-5 | NA | 14 | NA | CASIPGSSGNTIYF | TGTGCCAGCATCCCGGGGAGCTCTGGAAACACCATATATTTT
TRBJ2-1 | TRBV13 | NA | 15 | NA | CASSLGRQVYNEQFF | TGTGCCAGCAGCTTAGGCCGACAGGTATACAATGAGCAGTTCTTC
TRBJ1-1 | TRBV18 | NA | 14 | NA | CASSPGARDTEAFF | TGTGCCAGCTCACCAGGGGCTCGGGACACTGAAGCTTTCTTT
TRBJ1-1 | TRBV25-1 | NA | 12 | NA | CASSRVDTEAFF | TGTGCCAGCAGTCGGGTAGACACTGAAGCTTTCTTT
TRBJ1-1 | TRBV14 | NA | 13 | NA | CASSQLFNTEAFF | TGTGCCAGCAGCCAATTGTTCAACACCGAAGCTTTCTTT
TRBJ1-4 | TRBV5-6 | NA | 14 | NA | CASRNRAPLEKLFF | TGTGCCAGCAGAAATAGAGCGCCTCTTGAAAAACTGTTTTTT
TRBJ2-1 | TRBV7-2 | NA | 13 | NA | CASSWGLWNEQFF | TGTGCCAGCAGCTGGGGGCTTTGGAATGAGCAGTTCTTC
TRBJ1-2 | TRBV5-1 | NA | 13 | NA | CASSLDTGVGYTF | TGCGCCAGCAGCTTGGACACGGGAGTGGGCTACACCTTC
TRBJ1-4 | TRBV30 | few | 13 | NA | CAWAVRDNEKLFF | TGTGCCTGGGCAGTTCGTGATAATGAAAAACTGTTTTTT
TRBJ1-6 | TRBV30 | NA | 16 | NA | CAWRALGGNYNSPLHF | TGTGCCTGGAGGGCACTAGGGGGTAACTATAATTCACCCCTCCACTTT
TRBJ2-2 | TRBV19 | NA | 11 | NA | CASNGAGELFF | TGTGCCAGTAATGGAGCGGGGGAGCTGTTTTTT
TRBJ2-5 | TRBV7-2 | NA | 15 | NA | CASSSRQGGQETQYF | TGTGCCAGCAGCTCCCGACAGGGAGGACAAGAGACCCAGTACTTC
TRBJ2-1 | TRBV7-7 | NA | 16 | NA | CASSKIAESSYNEQFF | TGTGCTAGCAGTAAAATAGCGGAGAGCTCCTACAATGAGCAGTTCTTC
TRBJ1-5 | TRBV19 | NA | 15 | TRBD1 | CASSIGGQGGPPQHF | TGTGCCAGTAGTATAGGGGGACAGGGGGGTCCGCCCCAGCATTTT
TRBJ2-7 | TRBV7-2 | NA | 15 | NA | CASSLDRGAPYEQYF | TGTGCCAGCAGCTTAGATCGTGGAGCACCCTACGAGCAGTACTTC
TRBJ1-1 | TRBV10-3 | NA | 13 | NA | CAIRPRKDTEAFF | TGTGCCATCAGGCCTAGAAAGGACACTGAAGCTTTCTTT
TRBJ1-1 | TRBV7-6 | NA | 15 | NA | CASSLGIGGATEAFF | TGTGCCAGCAGCTTAGGAATCGGGGGGGCCACTGAAGCTTTCTTT
TRBJ1-1 | TRBV29-1 | NA | 15 | NA | CSVEDTGAVNTEAFF | TGCAGCGTTGAAGATACTGGAGCGGTGAACACTGAAGCTTTCTTT
TRBJ1-2 | TRBV7-2 | NA | 14 | TRBD1 | CASSYNQGDYGYTF | TGTGCCAGCAGCTATAACCAGGGGGACTATGGCTACACCTTC
TRBJ1-2 | TRBV14 | NA | 14 | NA | CASSRRRGNYGYTF | TGTGCCAGCAGCCGACGGAGAGGGAACTATGGCTACACCTTC
TRBJ2-7 | TRBV2 | NA | 18 | TRBD2 | CASSEAPPVAGVSYEQYF | TGTGCCAGCAGTGAAGCCCCTCCCGTAGCGGGGGTTAGTTACGAGCAGTACTTC
TRBJ2-5 | TRBV7-9 | NA | 14 | TRBD2 | CASSPPRGQETQYF | TGTGCCAGCAGCCCCCCGCGGGGGCAAGAGACCCAGTACTTC
TRBJ2-2 | TRBV11-3 | NA | 15 | NA | CASSLRTENTGELFF | TGTGCCAGCAGCTTACGGACAGAGAACACCGGGGAGCTGTTTTTT
TRBJ1-2 | TRBV13 | NA | 14 | NA | CASSLVSGSYGYTF | TGTGCCAGCAGCTTAGTGTCTGGGAGCTATGGCTACACCTTC
TRBJ2-6 | TRBV7-2 | NA | 18 | TRBD2 | CASSLVGGFTAGANVLTF | TGTGCCAGCAGCTTAGTGGGAGGGTTTACGGCTGGGGCCAACGTCCTGACTTTC
TRBJ2-1 | TRBV5-1 | NA | 16 | TRBD2 | CASSWGTSGGPNEQFF | TGCGCCAGCAGCTGGGGGACTAGCGGGGGGCCCAATGAGCAGTTCTTC
TRBJ2-1 | TRBV5-1 | NA | 16 | NA | CASSLGGTGRVGEQFF | TGCGCCAGCAGCTTGGGAGGAACAGGGCGCGTTGGTGAGCAGTTCTTC
TRBJ1-5 | TRBV4-1 | NA | 18 | TRBD1 | CASSQAGAGTASNQPQHF | TGCGCCAGCAGCCAAGCGGGTGCCGGGACAGCTAGCAATCAGCCCCAGCATTTT
TRBJ1-2 | TRBV19 | NA | 13 | NA | CASSKPPVLGYTF | TGTGCCAGTAGTAAACCACCGGTCCTAGGCTACACCTTC
TRBJ2-7 | TRBV5-4 | few | 14 | TRBD2 | CASSSRGGPRAQYF | TGTGCCAGCAGCTCCCGGGGGGGACCCCGGGCGCAGTACTTC
TRBJ2-7 | TRBV27 | NA | 13 | NA | CASSFLQGSEQYF | TGTGCCAGCAGTTTTTTACAGGGAAGCGAGCAGTACTTC
TRBJ1-1 | TRBV6-5 | few | 12 | NA | CASSLAPGEAFF | TGTGCCAGCAGTTTAGCGCCGGGAGAAGCTTTCTTT
TRBJ2-5 | TRBV4-1 | NA | 15 | NA | CASSREHRDQETQYF | TGCGCCAGCAGCCGAGAACACAGGGATCAAGAGACCCAGTACTTC